The 23 T cell receptor beta chains presented below share a single source sample, sequenced in a study of CD8 T cells in ankylosing spondylitis. MiXCR, run by TCRdb on the 5' RACE reads, gives a single entry per CDR3 protein. The sample holds under 450,000 distinct CDR3 sequences, 20% seen once. The sequencing input was blood, either unsorted or a sorted T cell fraction (not recorded which). These receptor sequences come from a male donor with ankylosing spondylitis or in good health (not recorded which).

This clonotype turned up a few times. The V gene is TRBV4-2, the J gene TRBJ2-7; weak D call: TRBD2 (5 bases). This CDR3 is 13 amino acids long. The V gene's germline CDR1 is LGHNA and CDR2 YNFKEQ. V dropped 6 bases and J dropped 7 bases, with 16 bases sitting between them. The CDR3 DNA sequence: TGTGCCAGCAGTCTGGACGGCGGAGGTGAGCAGTACTTC. Its protein is CASSLDGGGEQYF.

This clonotype was detected only a few times. The rearrangement uses TRBV24-1 and TRBJ2-1, with D tentatively TRBD1 or TRBD2 (5 bases each). The germline CDR1 and CDR2 sequences are KGHDR and SFDVKD. Trimming left V 1 base short and J 3 bases short, with 9 bases between. This CDR3 is built from 15 residues. Here the CDR3 DNA reads TGTGCCACCAGTGATTTCGGGACGGTCTACAATGAGCAGTTCTTC. Translation gives CATSDFGTVYNEQFF.

The chain employs TRBV6-5 and TRBJ1-4; D may be TRBD1 (5 bases). This CDR3 contains 17 residues. Germline lookup yields CDR1 MNHEY and CDR2 SVGAGI. Trimming took off 4 bases at V and 7 bases at J, with 22 bases between the two ends. CDR3 in amino acids: CASSSGLPGLSSEKLFF. The CDR3 DNA reads as TGTGCCAGCAGTTCAGGACTACCGGGACTCTCTAGTGAAAAACTGTTTTTT.

The chain recombines TRBV6-2 or TRBV6-3 with TRBJ2-2; D remains ambiguous. Trimming took 2 bases from V and 1 from J, leaving 8 bases between them. Germline lookup yields CDR1 MNHEY and CDR2 SVGEGT. The CDR3 spans 15 residues. The CDR3 here is CASSYLYLNTGELFF. CDR3 nucleotide sequence: TGTGCCAGCAGTTACCTCTACCTGAACACCGGGGAGCTGTTTTTT.

This clonotype came up once. V and J are TRBV6-2 or TRBV6-3 and TRBJ2-7; TRBD1 aligns across 9 bases. With V trimmed by 8 bases and J by 6 bases, 11 bases remained unmatched. The CDR3 length is 14 residues. The germline V gene has CDR1 MNHEY and CDR2 SVGEGT. CDR3 coding DNA: TGTGCCAGCGCACCGGGACAGGGACATGTCGAGCAGTACTTC. Its protein product is CASAPGQGHVEQYF.

The chain links TRBV19 to TRBJ2-3; 7 nucleotides match TRBD1. Germline CDR1 LNHDA, CDR2 SQIVND (reference sequence). There are 15 residues in the CDR3. V shed 5 bases, J shed 2 bases, and the junction held 7 bases outside the gene matches. CDR3: CASSVPGTVTDTQYF. The CDR3, as DNA: TGTGCCAGTAGTGTTCCGGGGACAGTCACAGATACGCAGTATTTT. Filled out from reference TRBV19 and TRBJ2-3, the complete variable domain reads DGGITQSPKYLFRKEGQNVTLSCEQNLNHDAMYWYRQDPGQGLRLIYYSQIVNDFQKGDIAEGYSVSREKKESFPLTVTSAQKNPTAFYLCASSVPGTVTDTQYFGPGTRLTVL.

This clonotype was detected a few times. The chain uses TRBV12-3 or TRBV12-4 and TRBJ1-5, with a tentative D call TRBD1 (5 bases). V was pared by 3 bases and J by 8 bases, with 8 bases between. The CDR3 contains 12 residues. The CDR3 DNA sequence: TGTGCCAGCAGTTTCGGGGGGAAGCCCCAGCATTTT. This sequence encodes CASSFGGKPQHF.

The chain is built from TRBV3-1 and TRBJ2-3; a possible D gene is TRBD2 (7 bases). The V end lost 4 bases, the J end lost 4 bases, and 15 bases lay between the germline ends. CDR1 is LGHDT, CDR2 YNNKEL, per germline (reference sequence). CDR3 size: 15 residues. The CDR3 DNA is TGTGCCAGCAGCCTAGGGGGGGCGGTTCCAGATACGCAGTATTTT. Amino acids: CASSLGGAVPDTQYF.

J is TRBJ2-5 and V is TRBV6-5, with a tentative D call TRBD2 (6 bases). Germline V gives CDR1 MNHEY, CDR2 SVGAGI. This CDR3 contains 15 residues. V lost 1 base to trimming and J lost 3 bases, with 12 bases between them. The CDR3 protein is CASSYLEGWEETQYF. The CDR3 DNA is TGTGCCAGCAGTTACTTGGAGGGTTGGGAAGAGACCCAGTACTTC.

Only a few counts were recorded for this clonotype. The chain combines TRBV7-2 with TRBJ2-1; 7 nucleotides agree with TRBD1. V lost 1 base and J lost 3; bases outside the gene matches: 6. CDR3 length equals 16 residues. Germline values: CDR1 SGHTA, CDR2 FQGNSA. Written as DNA, the CDR3 is TGTGCCAGCAGCTTAGTACAGACAGGGAACTACAATGAGCAGTTCTTC. Translating it yields CASSLVQTGNYNEQFF.

This clonotype was seen ten or more times. The chain combines TRBV5-1 with TRBJ2-7; possible D gene TRBD1, 6 bases. V shed 3 bases and J shed 0 bases, with 13 bases lying between them. This CDR3 spans 15 amino acids. Germline V lookup: CDR1 SGHRS, CDR2 YFSETQ. The CDR3 bases are TGCGCCAGCAGCTCGTCTGGACAGATCTCCTACGAGCAGTACTTC. Protein: CASSSSGQISYEQYF. The entire variable domain, with the rest obtained from reference TRBV5-1 and TRBJ2-7, is as follows: KAGVTQTPRYLIKTRGQQVTLSCSPISGHRSVSWYQQTPGQGLQFLFEYFSETQRNKGNFPGRFSGRQFSNSRSEMNVSTLELGDSALYLCASSSSGQISYEQYFGPGTRLTVT.

This clonotype was observed at least ten times. DNA of the CDR3: TGTGCCAGCAGTTTAGGGCACTGGGTTGGGGAGCAGTTCTTC. It specifies CASSLGHWVGEQFF. The gene calls are TRBV12-3 or TRBV12-4 and TRBJ2-1; D is unclear. CDR3 length equals 14 residues. V shed 1 base and J shed 10 bases, with 14 bases lying between them.

This chain uses TRBV28 with TRBJ1-1; a weak D match, TRBD1 (6 bases). This CDR3 region has 17 residues. From germline, CDR1 is MDHEN and CDR2 SYDVKM. Trimming stripped 2 bases from V and 5 bases from J, with 21 bases between. The DNA for the CDR3 is TGTGCCAGCAGTTTACTCCCGGCTAGGGGGGCGCGGACTGAAGCTTTCTTT. It encodes CASSLLPARGARTEAFF.

The V and J genes are TRBV24-1 and TRBJ2-3; 8 bases are shared with TRBD2. The CDR3 contains 19 residues. V shed 0 bases and J 4 bases; nucleotides not matched to a gene: 14. CDR1 and CDR2 (germline): KGHDR, SFDVKD. In nucleotides, the CDR3 is TGTGCCACCAGTGATTTGGCGGACGGGACTAGGGTGGCCGCAGATACGCAGTATTTT. The encoded protein is CATSDLADGTRVAADTQYF.

Only a few counts were recorded for this clonotype. The chain joins TRBV20-1 to TRBJ2-7; possibly TRBD2 for D (5 bases). The germline gives CDR1 DFQATT, CDR2 SNEGSKA (reference sequence). CDR3 length: 13 amino acids. The CDR3 region has the DNA TGCAAAACAGCGGCTACGCACTCCTACGAGCAGTACTTC. Translated, it gives CKTAATHSYEQYF.

The chain employs TRBV7-6 and TRBJ2-1, with 8 nucleotides matching TRBD1. The CDR3 has 16 residues. Trimming at V came to 1 base and at J to 4 bases, leaving 6 bases not matched to a gene. Germline lookup yields CDR1 SGHVS and CDR2 FNYEAQ. The CDR3 DNA follows: TGTGCCAGCAGCTTAGAATTGGGACAGGAGTACAATGAGCAGTTCTTC. Amino acids: CASSLELGQEYNEQFF.

This clonotype was seen only once. V and J are TRBV15 and TRBJ2-7; the D call may be TRBD1 or TRBD2 (5 bases each). The CDR3 spans 15 residues. With 0 bases removed from V and 1 base from J, the gap between germline ends came to 10 bases. CDR1 is LNHNV, CDR2 YYDKDF, per germline (reference sequence). DNA of the CDR3: TGTGCCACCAGCAGAGATCGGGGCAGTTCCTACGAGCAGTACTTC. Its protein is CATSRDRGSSYEQYF.

This clonotype showed up just a few times. This chain links TRBV12-3 or TRBV12-4 with TRBJ2-3; no firm D call. The germline V and J ends were trimmed by 7 bases and 13 bases, with 15 bases remaining between them. The length of the CDR3 is 11 residues. The CDR3 DNA sequence: TGTGCCAGCAAAACCGGGCCGACCGAGTATTTT. The encoded protein is CASKTGPTEYF.

This clonotype was counted a few times. The chain recombines TRBV5-8 with TRBJ2-1; no clear D gene. This CDR3 comprises 13 residues. CDR1 is SGHTS, CDR2 YDEGEE, per germline. V shed 0 bases and J shed 9 bases, with 10 bases lying between them. The chain's CDR3 is CASSLGQVGEQFF. CDR3 nucleotide sequence: TGTGCCAGCAGCTTGGGGCAGGTCGGTGAGCAGTTCTTC.

The CDR3 DNA is TGCAGTGCCTTAGACAGGGAACAAGAGACCCAGTACTTC. Its translation is CSALDREQETQYF. The V gene is TRBV20-1, the J gene TRBJ2-5; 7 bases are shared with TRBD1. The germline V gene has CDR1 DFQATT and CDR2 SNEGSKA (reference sequence). The length of the CDR3 is 13 residues. J lost 2 bases, V lost 6 bases, and 6 bases had no gene match.

This clonotype came up a few times. The CDR3 loop reads CASSVDRSYEQYF. CDR3 bases: TGTGCCAGCAGTGTTGACAGATCCTACGAGCAGTACTTC. The chain is built from TRBV6-1 and TRBJ2-7; possibly TRBD1 for D (5 bases). The CDR3 is 13 residues long. CDR1 is MNHNS, CDR2 SASEGT, per germline. Trimming took off 4 bases at V and 1 base at J, with 8 bases between the two ends.

The gene calls are TRBV29-1 and TRBJ2-6; D may match TRBD1 or TRBD2 (7 bases each). This CDR3 comprises 15 residues. Germline values: CDR1 SQVTM, CDR2 ANQGSEA. V dropped 6 bases and J dropped 0 bases, with 12 bases sitting between them. DNA for the CDR3: TGCAGCGTACAGGGGACTATCTCTGGGGCCAACGTCCTGACTTTC. Encoded protein: CSVQGTISGANVLTF.

Here the CDR3 reads CASGGDDYNEQFF. The CDR3 nucleotides read TGTGCCAGCGGGGGGGACGACTACAATGAGCAGTTCTTC. The chain carries TRBV5-6 and TRBJ2-1; 7 nucleotides agree with TRBD2. This CDR3 comprises 13 residues. The germline CDR1 and CDR2 sequences are SGHDT and YYEEEE. V was clipped by 7 bases and J by 3 bases; unmatched bases: 4.